The 3 T cell receptor beta chains reported below all come from one sample, sequenced in a study of CXCR3-negative and CXCR3-positive naive CD8 T cells. Study findings and constraints: Naive cells with CXCR3 showed TRB CDR3s that were more hydrophobic than those in CXCR3-negative naive cells.

Carrying UMI labels, the TRB cDNA libraries were prepared through 5' RACE. TCRdb re-called the 5' RACE reads; one entry per CDR3 protein, DNA not given. Listed are 50,000 to 65,000 distinct CDR3 sequences; about 0.8% falls within the top ten. No antigen has been identified for these receptors. Sequences were obtained from naive CXCR3+ CD8+ T cells from blood. Subset here: CD45RO-CCR7+CD27+CD95- naive CD8+ T cells expressing CXCR3 (TNR3+). These receptors were collected from a human donor in good health. Some clones in this sample may be carry-over from other donors' samples.

The J gene is TRBJ1-2, the V gene TRBV2. The CDR3 runs 12 residues. Germline loops: CDR1 SNHLY, CDR2 FYNNEI. The CDR3 sequence is CASRLASRSYTF.

The chain employs TRBV29-1 and TRBJ2-7. The germline gives CDR1 SQVTM, CDR2 ANQGSEA. CDR3 length: 12 residues. This chain's CDR3 is CSVRQGTYEQYF.

The chain employs TRBV12-3 or TRBV12-4 and TRBJ2-7. The CDR3 is 12 residues long. The CDR3: CASSLVRYEQYF.